The entry below describes one T cell receptor (beta chain). Its specificity is not known. This entry belongs to a study of metastatic and nonmetastatic thyroid tumors. On the study more broadly: Patients with malignant and benign thyroid disease provided blood and tumor or nodule tissue, whose repertoires were compared. General study findings and limits: Malignant tumors reportedly showed significantly higher TCR beta diversity than benign nodules in both blood and tumor.

This CDR3 has 15 amino acids. J lost 7 bases, V lost 1 base, and 11 bases had no gene match. CDR1 and CDR2 from the germline V gene are GTSNPN and SVGIG (reference sequence). Thyroid surgery was performed in patients who had received no treatment beforehand. Methods used by the authors: Clinicopathological groups differed in CDR3, with these differences serving to build a distant-metastasis classifier for papillary thyroid cancer. TCRdb re-called the PCR reads via MiXCR. The V and J calls and clone size come from TCRdb's table, not from the authors' own analysis. The sample holds 30,000 to 45,000 clones, roughly 26% seen once.

This chain connects TRBV30 to TRBJ2-5, with 8 positions matching TRBD1. The sequenced sample was blood. The clonotype comes from a female donor with papillary thyroid cancer or a benign thyroid nodule (not recorded which). Some clones in this sample may be carry-over from other donors' samples. The CDR3 reads CAWSGAGGSHGTQYF. DNA of the CDR3: TGTGCCTGGAGTGGAGCAGGGGGCAGCCATGGGACCCAGTACTTC.